This T cell receptor beta chain is from a study of T cell responses to AZD1222 COVID-19 vaccine. Findings and limits, study-wide: Donors in the cohort were predominantly white British and more often female, and clonal diversity was possibly underestimated. Two AZD1222 administrations were followed by greater Spike-specific TCR breadth and depth. Nearly half of the spike-specific TCRs reportedly recognize variant regions that carry no mutations.

Trimming at V came to 2 bases and at J to 0 bases, leaving 3 bases not matched to a gene. CDR3 size: 16 residues. CDR1 is SEHNR, CDR2 FQNEAQ, per germline (reference sequence). This table comes from immunoSEQ multiplex PCR, and its TCRdb copy is limited to in-frame clones, with some not included. The table includes roughly 130,000 clones, 90% to 95% detected once. Of note for this clone: Its specificity is unknown. Distinct nucleotide sequences in the sample also encode this CDR3.

The receptor was isolated from an adult in good health. The V and J genes are TRBV7-9 and TRBJ2-1; 8 bases line up with TRBD2. The sequencing here drew on peripheral blood, taken on day 0 of AZD1222 vaccination. The CDR3 DNA reads as TGTGCCAGCAGCTTATCCCTAGCGGGCTCCTACAATGAGCAGTTCTTC. It codes for CASSLSLAGSYNEQFF.